The clone carrying this T cell receptor (beta chain) was seen more than once but under ten times. The data stem from a study of cytomegalovirus exposure and HLA in healthy donors. Germline CDR1 SEHNR, CDR2 FQNEAQ (reference sequence). This CDR3 spans 15 amino acids. V was trimmed by 5 bases and J by 4 bases, leaving 17 bases between them. The PCR made use of 60 Vbeta and 13 Jbeta primers. Generated by immunoSEQ multiplex PCR, the TCRdb table keeps only in-frame clones and is missing some. Here the sample spans about 180,000 clones, 80% to 85% being singletons. The clonotype was recovered from a boy between 2 and 10 years old in good health and CMV-seronegative. The sample comprised PBMCs. V is TRBV7-9 and J is TRBJ2-5, with a weak D call TRBD2 (7 bases). The CDR3 coding sequence is TGTGCCAGCAGCCAGGGCGCGGGGGCTGGAGAGACCCAGTACTTC. Its translation: CASSQGAGAGETQYF.